This TCR beta chain derives from a study of post-analysis software for immune sequencing data. Study-wide points: Elevated frequency relative to controls characterized 4 or 5 TRBV segments in patients, TRBV5-6, TRBV5-1 and TRBV20-1 among them.

Unique-molecular-identifier-tagged TCR beta cDNA libraries were used. In TCRdb, the PCR reads were re-called with MiXCR into one record per CDR3 protein. The profile shows 700,000 to 900,000 distinct CDR3 sequences, around 46% of them singletons. As regards this clonotype: Its antigen is currently unknown.

V lost 8 bases to trimming and J lost 0 bases, with 15 bases between them. The CDR3 is 14 residues long. Per germline, CDR1 DFQATT and CDR2 SNEGSKA (reference sequence). The sequenced sample consisted of blood. The sequence was collected from a girl under 18 with multiple sclerosis. The gene calls are TRBV20-1 and TRBJ2-3; the D gene is possibly TRBD2 (6 bases). Here the CDR3 DNA reads TGCAGTCCCTACCGACTAGGAAGCACAGATACGCAGTATTTT. Translated: CSPYRLGSTDTQYF.